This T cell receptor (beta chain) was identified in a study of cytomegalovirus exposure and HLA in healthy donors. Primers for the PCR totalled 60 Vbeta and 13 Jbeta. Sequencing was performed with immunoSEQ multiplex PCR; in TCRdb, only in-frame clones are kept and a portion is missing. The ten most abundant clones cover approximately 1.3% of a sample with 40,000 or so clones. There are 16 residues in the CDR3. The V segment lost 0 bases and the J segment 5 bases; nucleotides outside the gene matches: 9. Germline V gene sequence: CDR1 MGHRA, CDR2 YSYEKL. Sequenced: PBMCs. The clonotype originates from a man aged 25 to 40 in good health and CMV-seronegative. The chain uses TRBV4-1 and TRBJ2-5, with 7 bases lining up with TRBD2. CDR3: CASSQDRAGESETQYF. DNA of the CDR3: TGCGCCAGCAGCCAAGATAGGGCGGGAGAGTCGGAGACCCAGTACTTC.